This T cell receptor (beta chain) was sequenced for a study of shared clonotypes between healthy human individuals. Germline CDR1 is SEHNR and CDR2 is FQNEAQ (reference sequence). The ends were cut back, 5 bases at V and 0 bases at J, with 14 bases in the middle. This CDR3 contains 16 residues. Clones were read by immunoSEQ multiplex PCR, and TCRdb kept only the in-frame ones, dropping some. The data show approximately 1.5 million clones, approximately 98.5% seen once. Worth noting for this clone: The antigen is unknown.

Nashville, Tennessee was home to all donors, who were Caucasian adults. Study-wide findings and caveats: Rarefaction curves obtained for sorted subsets showed sequencing incomplete despite large depth.

The sequenced sample was naive CD4+ T cells sorted from blood. The subset: CD45RA+ positively selected. This clonotype originated in a man in his thirties or forties in good health. The chain combines TRBV7-9 with TRBJ1-5; TRBD1 might be the D (5 bases). The DNA of the CDR3 is TGTGCCAGCAGCCTTAAGACAGTTTATAGCAATCAGCCCCAGCATTTT. It is translated as CASSLKTVYSNQPQHF.